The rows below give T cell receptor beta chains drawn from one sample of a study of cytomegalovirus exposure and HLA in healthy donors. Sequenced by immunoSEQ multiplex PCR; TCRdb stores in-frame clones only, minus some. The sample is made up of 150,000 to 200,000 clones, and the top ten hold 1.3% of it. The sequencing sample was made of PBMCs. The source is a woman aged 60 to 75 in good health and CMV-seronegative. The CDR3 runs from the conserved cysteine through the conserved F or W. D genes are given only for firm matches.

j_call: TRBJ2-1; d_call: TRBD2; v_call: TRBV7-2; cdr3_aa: CASSLFIGGGAYNEQFF; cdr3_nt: TGTGCCAGCAGCTTATTTATCGGCGGGGGGGCTTACAATGAGCAGTTCTTC
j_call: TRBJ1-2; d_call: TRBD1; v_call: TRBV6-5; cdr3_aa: CASSYPDRARNGYTF; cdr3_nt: TGTGCCAGCAGTTACCCGGACAGGGCTAGGAATGGCTACACCTTC
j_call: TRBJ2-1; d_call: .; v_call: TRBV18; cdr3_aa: CASSPLDSYNEQFF; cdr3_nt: TGTGCCAGCTCACCATTAGACAGCTACAATGAGCAGTTCTTC
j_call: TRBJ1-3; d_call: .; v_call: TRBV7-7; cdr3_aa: CASSLSADPSGNTIYF; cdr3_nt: TGTGCCAGCAGCTTAAGCGCAGACCCCTCTGGAAACACCATATATTTT
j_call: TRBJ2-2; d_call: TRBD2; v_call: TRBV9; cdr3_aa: CASSVDAGGAGGELFF; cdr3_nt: TGTGCCAGCAGCGTAGATGCCGGGGGGGCCGGAGGGGAGCTGTTTTTT
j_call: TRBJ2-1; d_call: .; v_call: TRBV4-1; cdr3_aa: CASSQDLEGAPYNEQFF; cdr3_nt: TGCGCCAGCAGCCAAGATCTTGAGGGAGCCCCCTACAATGAGCAGTTCTTC
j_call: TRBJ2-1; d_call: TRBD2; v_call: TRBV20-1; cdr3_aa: CSAWTSYEQFF; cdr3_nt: TGCAGTGCCTGGACTAGTTATGAGCAGTTCTTC
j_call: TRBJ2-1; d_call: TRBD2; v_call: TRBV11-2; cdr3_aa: CASSSGEPAGGSNEQFF; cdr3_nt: TGTGCCAGCAGCTCGGGGGAGCCAGCGGGGGGATCCAATGAGCAGTTCTTC
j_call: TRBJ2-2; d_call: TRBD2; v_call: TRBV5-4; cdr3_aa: CASSGGRVPDGELFF; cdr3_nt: TGTGCCAGCAGCGGGGGGAGGGTACCGGACGGGGAGCTGTTTTTT
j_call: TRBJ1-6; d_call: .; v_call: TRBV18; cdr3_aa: CASSPQEGYSPLHF; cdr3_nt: TGTGCCAGCTCACCACAGGAGGGATATTCACCCCTCCACTTT
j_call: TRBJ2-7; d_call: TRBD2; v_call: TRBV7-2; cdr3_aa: CASSSQFGGVYGEQYF; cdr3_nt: TGTGCCAGCAGCTCCCAATTTGGGGGGGTTTACGGCGAGCAGTACTTC
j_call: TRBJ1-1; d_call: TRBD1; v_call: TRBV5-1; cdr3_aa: CASGPQVGQQNTEAFF; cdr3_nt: TGCGCCAGCGGCCCCCAAGTGGGACAGCAGAACACTGAAGCTTTCTTT
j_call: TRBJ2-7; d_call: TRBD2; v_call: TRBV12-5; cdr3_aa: CASGLSGGTYEQYF; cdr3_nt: TGTGCTAGTGGTCTCAGCGGGGGAACCTACGAGCAGTACTTC
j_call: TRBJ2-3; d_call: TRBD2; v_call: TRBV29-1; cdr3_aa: CSVNLGLRDTQYF; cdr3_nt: TGCAGCGTTAACCTGGGACTACGGGATACGCAGTATTTT
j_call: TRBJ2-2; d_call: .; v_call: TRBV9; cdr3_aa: CASSKGGANTGELFF; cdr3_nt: TGTGCCAGCAGCAAGGGGGGGGCGAACACCGGGGAGCTGTTTTTT
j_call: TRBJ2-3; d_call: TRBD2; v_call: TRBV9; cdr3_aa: CASSVSGGADTQYF; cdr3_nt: TGTGCCAGCAGCGTATCGGGAGGGGCAGATACGCAGTATTTT
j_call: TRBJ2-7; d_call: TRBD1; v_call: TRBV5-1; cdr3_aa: CASRKTGDTYEQYF; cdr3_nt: TGCGCCAGCAGGAAGACAGGGGATACCTACGAGCAGTACTTC
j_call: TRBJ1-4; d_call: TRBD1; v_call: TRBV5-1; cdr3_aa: CASSLEQGREKLFF; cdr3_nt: TGCGCCAGCAGCTTGGAACAGGGGAGGGAAAAACTGTTTTTT
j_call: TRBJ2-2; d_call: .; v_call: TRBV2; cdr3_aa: CASSDSRNTGELFF; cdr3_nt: TGTGCCAGCAGTGATAGTAGAAACACCGGGGAGCTGTTTTTT
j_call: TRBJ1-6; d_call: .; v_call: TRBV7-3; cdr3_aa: CASSFTENSPLHF; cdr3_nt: TGTGCCAGCAGCTTTACCGAGAATTCACCCCTCCACTTT
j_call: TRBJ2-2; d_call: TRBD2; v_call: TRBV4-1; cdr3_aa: CASSQDEREGNTGELFF; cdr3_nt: TGCGCCAGCAGCCAAGATGAGCGGGAGGGGAACACCGGGGAGCTGTTTTTT
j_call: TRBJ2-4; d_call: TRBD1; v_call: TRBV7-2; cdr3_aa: CASSLVSGGENIQYF; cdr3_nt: TGTGCCAGCAGCTTAGTGTCAGGGGGCGAAAACATTCAGTACTTC
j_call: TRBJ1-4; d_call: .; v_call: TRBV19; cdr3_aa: CASKTGPNEKLFF; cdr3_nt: TGTGCCAGCAAGACAGGCCCTAATGAAAAACTGTTTTTT
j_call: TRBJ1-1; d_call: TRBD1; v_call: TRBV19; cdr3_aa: CASRERDSLTEAFF; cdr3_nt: TGTGCCAGCAGAGAGAGGGACAGCCTCACTGAAGCTTTCTTT
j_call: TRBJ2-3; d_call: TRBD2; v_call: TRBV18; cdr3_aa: CASSPLGTTTDTQYF; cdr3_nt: TGTGCCAGCTCACCTCTAGGGACTACCACAGATACGCAGTATTTT
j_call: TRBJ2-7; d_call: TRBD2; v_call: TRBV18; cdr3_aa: CASSPGLAGGEQYF; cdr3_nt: TGTGCCAGCTCACCGGGACTAGCGGGGGGCGAGCAGTACTTC
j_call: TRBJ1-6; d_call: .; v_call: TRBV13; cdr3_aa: CASSWGPSPLHF; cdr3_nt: TGTGCCAGCAGCTGGGGCCCTTCACCCCTCCACTTT
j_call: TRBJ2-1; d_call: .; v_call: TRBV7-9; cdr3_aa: CASSPSYNEQFF; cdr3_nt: TGTGCCAGCAGCCCCAGCTACAATGAGCAGTTCTTC
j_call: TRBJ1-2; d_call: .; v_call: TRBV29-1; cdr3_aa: CSVGTPRRDYGYTF; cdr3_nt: TGCAGCGTTGGGACCCCCCGGCGGGACTATGGCTACACCTTC
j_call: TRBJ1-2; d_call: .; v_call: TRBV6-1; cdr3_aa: CASSEMAGGGYTF; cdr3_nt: TGTGCCAGCAGTGAAATGGCAGGAGGTGGCTACACCTTC
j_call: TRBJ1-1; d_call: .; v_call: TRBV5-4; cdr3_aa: CASSPPATDLNTEAFF; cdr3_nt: TGTGCCAGCAGCCCCCCCGCGACAGACTTGAACACTGAAGCTTTCTTT
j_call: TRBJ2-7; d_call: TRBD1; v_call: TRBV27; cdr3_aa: CASSLLGTGRYEQYF; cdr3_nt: TGTGCCAGCAGTTTATTGGGGACAGGGCGATACGAGCAGTACTTC